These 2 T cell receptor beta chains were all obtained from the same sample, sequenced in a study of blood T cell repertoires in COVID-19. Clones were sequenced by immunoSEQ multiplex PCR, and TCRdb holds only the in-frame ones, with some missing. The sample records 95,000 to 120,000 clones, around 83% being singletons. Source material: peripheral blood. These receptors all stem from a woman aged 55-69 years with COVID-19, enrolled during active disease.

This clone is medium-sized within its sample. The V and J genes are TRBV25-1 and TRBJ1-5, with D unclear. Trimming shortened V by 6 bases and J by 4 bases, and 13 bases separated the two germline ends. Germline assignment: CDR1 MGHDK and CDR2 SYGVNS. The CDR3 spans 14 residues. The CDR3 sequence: CASRADAGNQPQHF. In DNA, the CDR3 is TGTGCCAGCAGGGCCGACGCAGGAAATCAGCCCCAGCATTTT.

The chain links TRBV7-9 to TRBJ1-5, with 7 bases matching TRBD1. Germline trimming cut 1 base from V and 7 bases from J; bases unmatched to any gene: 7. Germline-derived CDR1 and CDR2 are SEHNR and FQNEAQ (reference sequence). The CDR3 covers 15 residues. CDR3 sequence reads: CASSLGPQGTQPQHF. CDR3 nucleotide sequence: TGTGCCAGCAGCTTAGGGCCACAGGGGACGCAGCCCCAGCATTTT.